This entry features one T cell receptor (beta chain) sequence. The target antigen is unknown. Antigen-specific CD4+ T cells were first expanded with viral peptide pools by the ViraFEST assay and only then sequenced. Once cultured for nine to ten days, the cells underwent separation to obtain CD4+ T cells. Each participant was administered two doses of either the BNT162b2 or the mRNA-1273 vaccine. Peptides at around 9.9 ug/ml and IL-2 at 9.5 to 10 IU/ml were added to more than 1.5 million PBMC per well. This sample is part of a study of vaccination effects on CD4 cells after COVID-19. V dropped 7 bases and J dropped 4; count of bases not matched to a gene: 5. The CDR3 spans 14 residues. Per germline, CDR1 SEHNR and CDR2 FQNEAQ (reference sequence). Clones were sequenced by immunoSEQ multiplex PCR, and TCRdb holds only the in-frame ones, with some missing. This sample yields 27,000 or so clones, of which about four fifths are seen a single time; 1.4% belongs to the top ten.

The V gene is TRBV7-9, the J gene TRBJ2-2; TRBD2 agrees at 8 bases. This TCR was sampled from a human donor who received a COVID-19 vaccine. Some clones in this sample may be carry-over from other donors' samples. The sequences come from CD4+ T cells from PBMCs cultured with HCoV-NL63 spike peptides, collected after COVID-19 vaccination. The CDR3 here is CASNGGGRTGELFF. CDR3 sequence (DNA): TGTGCCAGCAACGGGGGGGGCCGCACCGGGGAGCTGTTTTTT. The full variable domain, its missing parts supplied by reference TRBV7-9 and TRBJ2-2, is DTGVSQNPRHKITKRGQNVTFRCDPISEHNRLYWYRQTLGQGPEFLTYFQNEAQLEKSRLLSDRFSAERPKGSFSTLEIQRTEQGDSAMYLCASNGGGRTGELFFGEGSRLTVL.